Listed below are T cell receptor beta chains from one sample, sequenced in a study of shared clonotypes between healthy human individuals. Sequencing was performed with immunoSEQ multiplex PCR; in TCRdb, only in-frame clones are kept and a portion is missing. Found here are some 1,600,000 clones, around 98% of them singletons; the top ten hold 0.45%. Sequenced input: naive CD4+ T cells sorted from blood. These receptors all stem from a man aged 25-45 years in good health. Each CDR3 is given with its conserved first and last residue. The D gene is left open where the match is weak.

j_call	cdr3_length	d_call	v_call	cdr3_aa
TRBJ2-2	13	NA	TRBV18	CASSHDPAGELFF
TRBJ1-1	21	NA	TRBV5-1	CASSLWFLPQKRHIKDTEAFF
TRBJ2-3	15	NA	TRBV6-5	CASSYSKGYTDTQYF
TRBJ2-7	15	NA	TRBV27	CASSLFPRLSYEQYF
TRBJ2-1	15	TRBD2	TRBV14	CASSRLAGASNEQFF
TRBJ1-2	13	NA	TRBV11-2	CASSLSTDYGYTF
TRBJ2-3	17	TRBD2	TRBV9	CASSVGRTSRDTDTQYF
TRBJ2-7	14	TRBD1	TRBV29-1	CSVEKQGSPYEQYF
TRBJ2-4	17	NA	TRBV5-1	CASSLTYRGVAKNIQYF
TRBJ1-5	16	NA	TRBV18	CASSGTSQRGQRPQHF
TRBJ1-4	17	NA	TRBV5-3	CARSLYPVEATNEKLFF
TRBJ2-1	16	TRBD2	TRBV7-6	CASSFIAGGRDNEQFF
TRBJ1-2	17	NA	TRBV9	CASSVEPGAIKPYGYTF
TRBJ2-3	14	NA	TRBV2	CASSDRAYTDTQYF
TRBJ2-2	14	NA	TRBV2	CASSNKHKTGELFF
TRBJ2-1	17	NA	TRBV4-3	CASSPDLGGLTYNEQFF
TRBJ1-2	15	NA	TRBV6-1	CASSALAGDSYGYTF
TRBJ2-1	16	NA	TRBV5-1	CASSPYRIGDYNEQFF
TRBJ2-7	17	TRBD1	TRBV7-9	CASSTLLQGPSSYEQYF
TRBJ1-1	14	TRBD1	TRBV2	CASSRQGVVTEAFF
TRBJ2-1	16	NA	TRBV4-1	CASSQGTSSFYNEQFF
TRBJ1-1	14	NA	TRBV7-9	CASSLRTGDDEAFF
TRBJ1-2	15	NA	TRBV10-2	CASSETLGTYYGYTF
TRBJ2-2	17	TRBD2	TRBV28	CASRSPTSDTNTGELFF